Included here is one T cell receptor beta chain sequence, with context. Its antigen is undetermined. Given a much more abundant clone one base away, this may be a read error. The data stem from a study of regulatory T cells in long-lasting Graves disease. The time point here: newly diagnosed GD, antithyroid drugs for less than 3 months. After RNA was extracted from PBMCs, the TCR library was made from it. Patients came through an endocrinology department, and that department was in Xi'an, China. The authors built TCR beta libraries using iRepertoire HTBI primers and Arm-PCR of CDR3 regions. TCRdb redid the calling of the multiplex PCR reads with MiXCR, one entry per CDR3 protein. Of some 450,000 distinct CDR3 sequences listed, 16% were seen once; the top ten hold approximately 12%. The study, taken as a whole, reports: Examination was confined to peripheral blood, excluding thyroid tissue. Persistent Graves' cases showed lower TCR diversity than newly diagnosed cases.

The CDR3 covers 15 residues. CDR1 is MNHEY and CDR2 is SVGEGT in the germline V gene. J lost 11 bases, V lost 2 bases, and 10 bases had no gene match. This sample was also put to use in a study of T cells in Graves' hyperthyroidism and ophthalmopathy. This second report adds: Ophthalmopathy prediction by the model preceded onset by a median roughly 6 months.

This rearrangement joins TRBV6-2 or TRBV6-3 to TRBJ2-3; 10 nucleotides align to TRBD2. The sample here was peripheral blood mononuclear cells (PBMCs), taken at new diagnosis, from a patient treated with antithyroid drugs. The clonotype originates from a woman aged 30 to 39 with Graves disease. This CDR3 is CASSYRTSGFHMQYF. CDR3 DNA: TGTGCCAGCAGTTACCGGACTAGCGGTTTCCATATGCAGTATTTT.